These 15 T cell receptor beta chains were all obtained from the same sample, sequenced in a study of blood T cell repertoires in COVID-19. Here immunoSEQ multiplex PCR was the method, and the copy in TCRdb shows in-frame clones only, minus some. The table has 400,000 to 550,000 clones, roughly 85% seen once. Material: PBMCs or T cells enriched from blood (not recorded which). The source of these receptors is a woman between 18 and 29 years old with acute COVID-19.

The chain couples TRBV7-9 to TRBJ2-7; maybe TRBD1 (6 bases). The CDR3 is 14 amino acids. In germline, CDR1 is SEHNR, CDR2 FQNEAQ (reference sequence). Deletions cut 5 bases from V and 5 bases from J, with 16 bases between. The CDR3 region is CASSPQTQGNEQYF. The CDR3 DNA sequence: TGTGCCAGCAGCCCCCAAACACAGGGTAACGAGCAGTACTTC. Filled out from reference TRBV7-9 and TRBJ2-7, the complete variable domain reads DTGVSQNPRHKITKRGQNVTFRCDPISEHNRLYWYRQTLGQGPEFLTYFQNEAQLEKSRLLSDRFSAERPKGSFSTLEIQRTEQGDSAMYLCASSPQTQGNEQYFGPGTRLTVT.

This sequence joins TRBV18 and TRBJ2-5, with D hard to call. Trimming cost V 2 bases and J 0 bases, with 7 bases left between them. Germline V gene data show CDR1 as KGHSH and CDR2 as LQKENI. This CDR3 region has 14 residues. The chain's CDR3 is CASSPFRDQETQYF. The DNA of the CDR3 is TGTGCCAGCTCACCATTCCGGGACCAAGAGACCCAGTACTTC.

The gene calls are TRBV7-8 and TRBJ2-7; TRBD2 is a possible D gene (6 bases). V shed 0 bases and J shed 0 bases, with 9 bases lying between them. Germline V gives CDR1 SGHVS, CDR2 FQNEAQ. The CDR3 runs to 15 residues. CDR3 sequence reads: CASSLASGYSYEQYF. Written as DNA, the CDR3 is TGTGCCAGCAGCTTAGCTAGCGGTTACTCCTACGAGCAGTACTTC.

This clone was counted a single time. The V and J genes are TRBV2 and TRBJ2-3; 9 positions match TRBD1. V dropped 8 bases and J dropped 4; count of bases not matched to a gene: 4. Per the germline V gene, CDR1 is SNHLY and CDR2 is FYNNEI. The CDR3 is 13 residues long. The chain's CDR3 is CASDRGMADTQYF. CDR3 sequence (DNA): TGTGCCAGCGACAGGGGGATGGCAGATACGCAGTATTTT. Full variable domain (outside the CDR3, taken from reference TRBV2 and TRBJ2-3): EPEVTQTPSHQVTQMGQEVILRCVPISNHLYFYWYRQILGQKVEFLVSFYNNEISEKSEIFDDQFSVERPDGSNFTLKIRSTKLEDSAMYFCASDRGMADTQYFGPGTRLTVL.

Worth noting for this clone: A clone one base away is much larger, so this may be a read error. The genes are TRBV9 and TRBJ1-3; perhaps TRBD1 as D (5 bases). The germline V and J ends were trimmed by 6 bases and 1 base, with 8 bases remaining between them. Germline lookup yields CDR1 SGDLS and CDR2 YYNGEE. The CDR3 extends over 13 amino acids. The CDR3 nucleotides are TGTGCCAGCACCTCAGGGTCTGGAAACACCATATATTTT. It is translated as CASTSGSGNTIYF.

The chain recombines TRBV12-5 with TRBJ1-5; 9 nucleotides match TRBD1. The CDR3 sequence is 16 residues long. V lost 2 bases to trimming and J lost 6 bases; unmatched junction nucleotides: 8. Germline lookup yields CDR1 LGHNT and CDR2 FRNRAP. CDR3 protein: CASGLIGTGGSQPQHF. As DNA, the CDR3 is TGTGCTAGTGGTTTGATAGGTACAGGGGGCTCTCAGCCCCAGCATTTT.

The chain has TRBV27 and TRBJ2-7; D not certain. Germline V gene data show CDR1 as MNHEY and CDR2 as SMNVEV (reference sequence). V was cut by 3 bases and J by 2 bases, with 8 bases left in between. This CDR3 has 13 residues. This CDR3 is CASSFISPYEQYF. The CDR3 bases are TGTGCCAGCAGTTTTATTAGCCCCTACGAGCAGTACTTC.

The chain employs TRBV7-2 and TRBJ2-3, with 11 bases identical to TRBD2. V shed 6 bases and J 0 bases; nucleotides not matched to a gene: 5. The CDR3 has 16 amino acids. Germline V lookup: CDR1 SGHTA, CDR2 FQGNSA. The CDR3 coding sequence is TGTGCCAGCAGGTCAAGGACTAGCGGGAGCACAGATACGCAGTATTTT. Translation gives CASRSRTSGSTDTQYF.

V gene TRBV5-4 combines with J gene TRBJ1-6; the D gene is possibly TRBD1 (6 bases). V dropped 1 base and J dropped 11 bases, with 13 bases sitting between them. Germline CDR1 is SGHNT and CDR2 is YYREEE (reference sequence). CDR3 length equals 14 residues. CDR3 in amino acids: CASSLPGAVTPLHF. CDR3 bases: TGTGCCAGCAGCTTGCCAGGGGCGGTGACACCCCTCCACTTT.

The rearrangement uses TRBV6-2 or TRBV6-3 and TRBJ2-7; 12 bases agree with TRBD1. V gave up 5 bases and J gave up 6 bases; unmatched junction bases: 2. The CDR3 totals 13 residues. Germline values: CDR1 MNHEY, CDR2 SVGEGT. CDR3 nucleotide sequence: TGTGCCAGCAGTAGGGGACAGGGGGCCGAGCAGTACTTC. Translation gives CASSRGQGAEQYF.

The J gene is TRBJ2-7, the V gene TRBV6-5, with TRBD2 matching over 7 bases. CDR3 size: 14 residues. Unmatched junction bases numbered 3, after V lost 2 bases and J lost 2 bases. Germline CDR1 is MNHEY and CDR2 is SVGAGI. CDR3 coding DNA: TGTGCCAGCAGTTACGGGGGAGGGCCCTACGAGCAGTACTTC. Its translation: CASSYGGGPYEQYF.

This chain joins TRBV10-1 and TRBJ1-6; D uncertain. Germline V gene lookup returns CDR1 WNHNN and CDR2 SYGVQD (reference sequence). With 0 bases removed from V and 8 bases from J, the gap between germline ends came to 8 bases. There are 14 residues in the CDR3. This chain's CDR3 is CASSESRDYSPLHF. DNA of the CDR3: TGCGCCAGCAGTGAGTCCCGGGATTATTCACCCCTCCACTTT.

In this sample, this clone turned up a few times. The chain uses TRBV5-6 and TRBJ2-7, with 9 positions matching TRBD1. The CDR3 has 14 amino acids. The trim removed 2 bases at V and 6 bases at J, leaving 6 bases unmatched. Germline V lookup: CDR1 SGHDT, CDR2 YYEEEE. The CDR3 is CASSFRDRVTEQYF. The CDR3 region has the DNA TGTGCCAGCAGCTTTCGGGACAGGGTAACCGAGCAGTACTTC.

The chain carries TRBV7-8 and TRBJ2-1; a possible D gene is TRBD2 (6 bases). The length of the CDR3 is 15 residues. CDR1 and CDR2 from the germline V gene are SGHVS and FQNEAQ. V was pared by 1 base and J by 5 bases, with 12 bases between. The DNA of the CDR3 is TGTGCCAGCAGCTTAGTTAACGGGGGACACAATGAGCAGTTCTTC. This translates into CASSLVNGGHNEQFF.

The chain combines TRBV6-5 with TRBJ2-5; 7 positions agree with TRBD1. J gave up 2 bases and V 0 bases, and 3 bases lay outside the gene matches. This CDR3 spans 15 amino acids. The germline V gene has CDR1 MNHEY and CDR2 SVGAGI. The CDR3 DNA sequence: TGTGCCAGCAGTTACTCGACAGGGCCACAAGAGACCCAGTACTTC. Translation: CASSYSTGPQETQYF.